This T cell receptor (beta chain) stems from a study of blood T cell repertoires in COVID-19. This clone occurred once. V was clipped by 2 bases and J by 6 bases, with 7 bases between them. This CDR3 spans 13 amino acids. The germline CDR1 and CDR2 sequences are KGHSH and LQKENI. Participants reported their clinical history, and cohort assignment relied on those reports. Here immunoSEQ multiplex PCR was the method, and the copy in TCRdb shows in-frame clones only, minus some. The sample yields 450,000 or so clones, roughly 87% seen once. The sequencing input was PBMCs or T cells enriched from blood (not recorded which). This clonotype was sampled from a man between 18 and 35 years old who had recovered from COVID-19. The V and J genes are TRBV18 and TRBJ2-2; D might be TRBD2 (6 bases). The CDR3 sequence: CASSPGGAGELFF. The CDR3 DNA reads as TGTGCCAGCTCACCAGGCGGGGCCGGGGAGCTGTTTTTT.